The sequence of this T cell receptor beta chain was determined in a study of regulatory T cells in long-lasting Graves disease. Overall study findings and caveats: Under persistent disease, TRBV28, TRBJ1-2 and TRBJ2-5 were used preferentially.

The sample holds a few counts of this clonotype. Its target is not known. Time point described: persistent/refractory GD, antithyroid drugs over 5 years with positive TRAb. PBMC RNA served as the TCR library source. Building of the TCR beta libraries involved iRepertoire HTBI primers and Arm-PCR of CDR3 regions. Using its own MiXCR run on the multiplex PCR reads, TCRdb lists one record per CDR3 protein. The sample lists fewer than 450,000 distinct CDR3 sequences; around 20% were seen once. The CDR3 has 16 residues. V shed 2 bases and J 2 bases; nucleotides not matched to a gene: 3. Germline values: CDR1 SGHDN, CDR2 FVKESK.

The rearrangement uses TRBV14 and TRBJ2-2; 9 bases match TRBD2. This receptor was taken from a female donor with Graves disease. The sequences come from peripheral blood mononuclear cells (PBMCs), collected when the disease was refractory, from a patient treated with antithyroid drugs. The CDR3 loop is CASSQTSGFNTGELFF. The CDR3 DNA sequence: TGTGCCAGCAGCCAAACTAGCGGGTTCAACACCGGGGAGCTGTTTTTT.